This entry lists 27 T cell receptor beta chains sequenced from one sample in a study of T cell repertoires in aging, cancer and after chemotherapy. Rearranged V-D-J TRB sequences were amplified with a mixed TRB-A/B primer pool. TCRdb re-called the multiplex PCR reads with MiXCR, one entry per CDR3 protein. Seen here are around 6,700 distinct CDR3 sequences, 53% observed once, and the top ten hold around 1.9%. The template was genomic DNA from peripheral blood, not RNA. Material: blood. The receptors were gathered from a human donor with a solid tumor.

V is TRBV6-1 and J is TRBJ1-1; D unclear. The CDR3 spans 15 residues. With 6 bases removed from V and 3 bases from J, the gap between germline ends came to 17 bases. Per germline, CDR1 MNHNS and CDR2 SASEGT. CDR3 loop: CASSRMGISDTEAFF. The DNA for the CDR3 is TGTGCCAGCAGCCGAATGGGGATTTCGGACACTGAAGCTTTCTTT.

The chain recombines TRBV18 with TRBJ2-1, with D uncertain. The CDR3 runs 14 residues. Germline CDR1 reads KGHSH; CDR2 reads LQKENI. V gave up 3 bases and J gave up 7 bases, with 13 bases separating them. The CDR3 here is CASSPILGENEQFF. CDR3 DNA: TGTGCCAGCTCACCGATCCTAGGAGAAAATGAGCAGTTCTTC.

This clonotype has only a few counts. J is TRBJ2-7 and V is TRBV27; no clear D gene. V dropped 6 bases and J dropped 5 bases, with 17 bases sitting between them. Germline V gives CDR1 MNHEY, CDR2 SMNVEV (reference sequence). The CDR3 length is 14 residues. CDR3 bases: TGTGCCAGCAGAAACGGTCCTAGTCGCCACGAGCAGTACTTC. Amino acid sequence: CASRNGPSRHEQYF.

The chain carries TRBV11-2 and TRBJ2-7; TRBD2 agrees at 16 bases. The V segment lost 6 bases and the J segment 4 bases; nucleotides outside the gene matches: 9. The germline CDR1 and CDR2 sequences are SGHAT and FQNNGV. This CDR3 region has 17 residues. The CDR3 protein is CASSLYGTSGRAYEQYF. The CDR3, as DNA: TGTGCCAGCAGTTTGTATGGGACTAGCGGGAGGGCGTACGAGCAGTACTTC.

The J gene is TRBJ2-3, the V gene TRBV20-1, with 8 positions matching TRBD2. This CDR3 has 14 amino acids. Germline lookup yields CDR1 DFQATT and CDR2 SNEGSKA (reference sequence). The junction had 11 bases not matched to a gene; V was cut back by 6 bases and J by 6 bases. CDR3 coding DNA: TGCAGTGCCCAGATTCGGGGGGGGGGCGATACGCAGTATTTT. Its translation: CSAQIRGGGDTQYF.

The CDR3 spells CASSLNFGLGTEAFF. The DNA of the CDR3 is TGCGCCAGCAGCCTGAATTTCGGGCTCGGCACTGAAGCTTTCTTT. The chain links TRBV5-1 to TRBJ1-1; D is ambiguous. The CDR3 extends over 15 amino acids. Looked up from germline, CDR1 is SGHRS and CDR2 is YFSETQ. V gave up 4 bases and J gave up 4 bases, with 17 bases separating them.

The chain employs TRBV5-6 and TRBJ1-4, with D perhaps TRBD1 (5 bases). The CDR3 totals 16 residues. Deletions cut 4 bases from V and 8 bases from J, with 21 bases between. Germline CDR1 SGHDT, CDR2 YYEEEE. CDR3 DNA: TGTGCCAGCAGCGGCAGGGCCCCAACTTTAGCGGAAAAACTGTTTTTT. It yields the protein CASSGRAPTLAEKLFF.

The chain recombines TRBV24-1 with TRBJ2-3, with TRBD2 identical over 9 bases. The CDR3 has 16 amino acids. Trimming removed 5 bases from V and 2 bases from J; junction bases left unmatched: 7. In germline, CDR1 is KGHDR, CDR2 SFDVKD. CDR3 coding DNA: TGTGCCACCAGTGGTAGTAGCGGGAGTGTCACAGATACGCAGTATTTT. The encoded protein is CATSGSSGSVTDTQYF.

The gene calls are TRBV7-6 and TRBJ2-3, with D perhaps TRBD2 (5 bases). Trimming left V 0 bases short and J 1 base short, with 5 bases between. Germline assignment: CDR1 SGHVS and CDR2 FNYEAQ. This CDR3 spans 14 amino acids. The CDR3 DNA is TGTGCCAGCAGCTTAGCGGGAGGCACAGATACGCAGTATTTT. It specifies CASSLAGGTDTQYF.

This clonotype was recorded a few times. The chain carries TRBV27 and TRBJ1-2; 7 bases agree with TRBD1. This CDR3 contains 15 residues. The germline gives CDR1 MNHEY, CDR2 SMNVEV (reference sequence). J lost 8 bases, V lost 4 bases, and 13 bases had no gene match. DNA for the CDR3: TGTGCCAGCAGTTCCTACGACAGGGTACGGTTGGGCTACACCTTC. Amino acids: CASSSYDRVRLGYTF.

With regard to this clonotype: One end of the junction varies from germline; a read error may be responsible. The gene calls are TRBV7-9 and TRBJ2-7; D not resolved. There are 14 residues in the CDR3. Per germline, CDR1 SEHNR and CDR2 FQNEAQ (reference sequence). The CDR3 DNA follows: TGTGCCAGAAGCTTAGCTGTTGGCAGCTACGAGCAGTACTTC. Translation gives CARSLAVGSYEQYF.

This clonotype occurred a few times. This chain connects TRBV28 to TRBJ1-2; weak D call: TRBD1 (6 bases). V was trimmed by 1 base and J by 8 bases, leaving 8 bases between them. The CDR3 length is 12 residues. Looked up from germline, CDR1 is MDHEN and CDR2 is SYDVKM. CDR3: CASSLSGEGYTF. CDR3 nucleotides: TGTGCCAGCAGTTTATCAGGGGAAGGCTACACCTTC.

This clonotype occurred a few times. This rearrangement joins TRBV28 to TRBJ1-4; 9 nucleotides align to TRBD1. The CDR3 loop spans 17 amino acids. Trimming at V came to 4 bases and at J to 7 bases, leaving 13 bases not matched to a gene. The germline V gene encodes CDR1 MDHEN and CDR2 SYDVKM. The CDR3 is CASSSAATDRGGEKLFF. The CDR3 DNA reads TGTGCCAGCAGTTCTGCCGCCACGGACAGGGGAGGTGAAAAACTGTTTTTT.

This clonotype turned up a few times. V usage is TRBV13 and J usage is TRBJ2-7, with D possibly being TRBD2 (6 bases). Germline-derived CDR1 and CDR2 are PRHDT and FYEKMQ (reference sequence). The CDR3 consists of 14 residues. V gave up 6 bases and J gave up 2 bases, with 14 bases separating them. The CDR3 is CASRARGGAYEQYF. DNA for the CDR3: TGTGCCAGCAGGGCGCGGGGTGGGGCCTACGAGCAGTACTTC. The full variable domain, rest sourced from reference TRBV13 and TRBJ2-7, is AAGVIQSPRHLIKEKRETATLKCYPIPRHDTVYWYQQGPGQDPQFLISFYEKMQSDKGSIPDRFSAQQFSDYHSELNMSSLELGDSALYFCASRARGGAYEQYFGPGTRLTVT.

The chain recombines TRBV6-5 with TRBJ2-7; D is perhaps TRBD2 (5 bases). Germline-derived CDR1 and CDR2 are MNHEY and SVGAGI. The ends were cut back, 4 bases at V and 5 bases at J, with 18 bases in the middle. This CDR3 spans 15 amino acids. CDR3 nucleotide sequence: TGTGCCAGCAGTTTACTAGTTCGGGCGGCCGACGAGCAGTACTTC. Translation gives CASSLLVRAADEQYF.

This chain connects TRBV28 to TRBJ2-7; D remains unclear. This CDR3 is built from 11 residues. V was trimmed by 5 bases and J by 6 bases, leaving 8 bases between them. Germline V gene sequence: CDR1 MDHEN, CDR2 SYDVKM. The CDR3 is CASSRAGEQYF. DNA for the CDR3: TGTGCCAGCAGTCGGGCAGGCGAGCAGTACTTC. Complete variable domain (other parts from reference TRBV28 and TRBJ2-7): DVKVTQSSRYLVKRTGEKVFLECVQDMDHENMFWYRQDPGLGLRLIYFSYDVKMKEKGDIPEGYSVSREKKERFSLILESASTNQTSMYLCASSRAGEQYFGPGTRLTVT.

The chain uses TRBV5-6 and TRBJ2-7; D might be TRBD2 (6 bases). CDR1 is SGHDT and CDR2 is YYEEEE in the germline V gene. This CDR3 is built from 14 residues. Between the trimmed V and J ends, which lost 1 base and 1 base, there was a span of 9 bases. CDR3 amino acids: CASSLPSVSYEQYF. Written as DNA, the CDR3 is TGTGCCAGCAGCTTGCCTAGCGTGTCCTACGAGCAGTACTTC.

This clonotype appeared a few times. The J gene is TRBJ1-2, the V gene TRBV13; a possible D gene is TRBD1 (6 bases). This CDR3 has 14 residues. Germline assignment: CDR1 PRHDT and CDR2 FYEKMQ (reference sequence). V was shortened by 4 bases and J by 2 bases, with 11 bases between the two germline ends. CDR3 sequence: CASSCEGGNYGYTF. Written as DNA, the CDR3 is TGTGCCAGCAGCTGCGAGGGGGGGAACTATGGCTACACCTTC.

This clonotype has only a few counts. The chain carries TRBV7-9 and TRBJ1-2, with 11 bases that match TRBD1. Germline lookup yields CDR1 SEHNR and CDR2 FQNEAQ (reference sequence). The CDR3 covers 14 residues. Trimming removed 6 bases from V and 8 bases from J; junction bases left unmatched: 8. In DNA, the CDR3 is TGTGCCAGCAGACCCGGACAGGGGGCAGGGGGCTACACCTTC. Translating it yields CASRPGQGAGGYTF.

This clonotype has just one count. The chain uses TRBV27 and TRBJ1-5; D is undetermined. This CDR3 has 14 amino acids. CDR1 MNHEY and CDR2 SMNVEV come from the germline V gene (reference sequence). V lost 6 bases and J 3 bases, leaving 12 bases between the germline ends. The CDR3 is CASRTGINNQPQHF. DNA of the CDR3: TGTGCCAGCAGGACCGGGATCAACAATCAGCCCCAGCATTTT.

The chain employs TRBV7-9 and TRBJ2-1; D perhaps matches TRBD2 (6 bases). V was clipped by 5 bases and J by 7 bases, with 18 bases between them. The CDR3 has 15 residues. Germline CDR1 is SEHNR and CDR2 is FQNEAQ (reference sequence). CDR3 region: CASSALGLGTNEQFF. CDR3 DNA: TGTGCCAGCAGCGCCTTGGGCCTTGGGACTAATGAGCAGTTCTTC.

The V and J genes are TRBV7-9 and TRBJ1-2, with D perhaps TRBD1 (5 bases). Trimming took off 5 bases at V and 1 base at J, with 17 bases between the two ends. CDR1 is SEHNR and CDR2 is FQNEAQ in the germline V gene (reference sequence). The length of the CDR3 is 16 residues. CDR3 residues: CASSPDPWGSNYGYTF. The CDR3 bases are TGTGCCAGCAGCCCAGACCCTTGGGGCAGTAACTATGGCTACACCTTC.

The V and J genes are TRBV5-1 and TRBJ1-2; D remains ambiguous. This CDR3 is built from 16 residues. Germline CDR1 is SGHRS and CDR2 is YFSETQ. V dropped 3 bases and J dropped 8 bases, with 23 bases sitting between them. CDR3 protein: CASSSVGRSQSGGYTF. The CDR3 DNA sequence: TGCGCCAGCAGCTCGGTGGGCCGCTCCCAAAGCGGGGGCTACACCTTC. The variable domain in full, completed from reference TRBV5-1 and TRBJ1-2, reads KAGVTQTPRYLIKTRGQQVTLSCSPISGHRSVSWYQQTPGQGLQFLFEYFSETQRNKGNFPGRFSGRQFSNSRSEMNVSTLELGDSALYLCASSSVGRSQSGGYTFGSGTRLTVV.

The chain uses TRBV28 and TRBJ1-4; D may be TRBD1 (5 bases). CDR3 length equals 14 residues. Trimming took off 3 bases at V and 4 bases at J, with 9 bases between the two ends. Per the germline V gene, CDR1 is MDHEN and CDR2 is SYDVKM. The CDR3 loop is CASSLNRLNEKLFF. Written as DNA, the CDR3 is TGTGCCAGCAGTTTGAACAGGCTTAATGAAAAACTGTTTTTT.

The chain combines TRBV15 with TRBJ1-5; TRBD1 matches at 8 bases. The CDR3 consists of 15 residues. Per germline, CDR1 LNHNV and CDR2 YYDKDF (reference sequence). V shed 3 bases and J 1 base; nucleotides not matched to a gene: 2. Here the CDR3 DNA reads TGTGCCACCAGCAGTGACAGGGGAAGCAATCAGCCCCAGCATTTT. Amino acid sequence: CATSSDRGSNQPQHF. Combining the CDR3 with reference TRBV15 and TRBJ1-5 gives the whole variable domain DAMVIQNPRYQVTQFGKPVTLSCSQTLNHNVMYWYQQKSSQAPKLLFHYYDKDFNNEADTPDNFQSRRPNTSFCFLDIRSPGLGDTAMYLCATSSDRGSNQPQHFGDGTRLSIL.

The chain carries TRBV7-2 and TRBJ2-1; 8 bases are a match to TRBD2. From germline, CDR1 is SGHTA and CDR2 FQGNSA. With 2 bases clipped from V and 8 bases from J, the junction kept 8 bases outside the gene matches. CDR3 length: 15 residues. CDR3 amino acids: CASSLYPAGVYEQFF. In nucleotides, the CDR3 is TGTGCCAGCAGCTTATACCCAGCGGGAGTCTATGAGCAGTTCTTC. The full variable domain, in which reference TRBV7-2 and TRBJ2-1 provide the parts outside the CDR3, is GAGVSQSPSNKVTEKGKDVELRCDPISGHTALYWYRQSLGQGLEFLIYFQGNSAPDKSGLPSDRFSAERTGGSVSTLTIQRTQQEDSAVYLCASSLYPAGVYEQFFGPGTRLTVL.

This clonotype was seen only a few times. The genes are TRBV6-1 and TRBJ2-7; TRBD1 matches 10 bases. With V trimmed by 6 bases and J by 3 bases, 14 bases remained unmatched. Germline V gene lookup returns CDR1 MNHNS and CDR2 SASEGT. This CDR3 contains 17 residues. The CDR3 protein is CASRPPRQGARGYEQYF. In DNA form, the CDR3 reads TGTGCCAGCAGACCACCCAGACAGGGGGCCAGGGGCTACGAGCAGTACTTC.